The source of this T cell receptor beta chain is a study of identical twins. A universal primer site was incorporated via template switching, and the cDNA contained unique molecular identifiers. TCRdb passed the 5' RACE reads through MiXCR, listing each CDR3 protein once. The repertoire consists of about 890,000 distinct CDR3 sequences, with around 12% occurring once and the leading ten covering around 1.5%. The same sample was also studied in work on yellow fever vaccine responses in identical twins.

Sequenced input: PBMCs. The TCR sequence derives from a woman between 18 and 29 years old in good health.

The CDR3 loop is CTCRRQTTSGSSTDTQYF. CDR3 bases: TGTACCTGCAGACGACAGACAACTAGCGGGAGTTCGACAGATACGCAGTATTTT. The rearrangement joins TRBV12-3 or TRBV12-4 to TRBJ2-3; 11 nucleotides match TRBD2. The CDR3 is 18 residues long.